The 17 T cell receptor beta chains below come from one sample, sequenced in a study of blood T cells in healthy people across ages. A second PCR, run for about 7 to 11 cycles, used a sample-barcoded 5' primer plus a J-beta primer mix. TCRdb independently ran MiXCR on the 5' RACE reads; one entry per CDR3 protein. The table has under 800,000 distinct CDR3 sequences, approximately 21% seen once; the top ten hold about 3.6%. Input material: blood. The receptors shown here come from a man in his 70s in good health.

V usage is TRBV6-6 and J usage is TRBJ1-6; 7 bases are shared with TRBD1. Germline CDR1 is MNHNY and CDR2 is SVGAGI (reference sequence). This CDR3 comprises 14 residues. Trimming at V came to 2 bases and at J to 8 bases, leaving 3 bases not matched to a gene. The CDR3 region is CASSYAGGHSPLHF. DNA for the CDR3: TGTGCCAGCAGTTACGCAGGGGGTCATTCACCCCTCCACTTT.

Many counts were recorded for this clonotype. The CDR3 DNA reads TGTGCCAGCAGCCTCTGGACAGAGACCCAGTACTTC. Its translation is CASSLWTETQYF. The V and J genes are TRBV12-3 or TRBV12-4 and TRBJ2-5; no definite D call. This CDR3 region has 12 residues. The germline V and J ends were trimmed by 6 bases and 4 bases, with 9 bases remaining between them.

This sequence joins TRBV4-3 and TRBJ2-3, with TRBD2 identical over 9 bases. V dropped 0 bases and J dropped 6; count of bases not matched to a gene: 4. Germline V gives CDR1 LGHNA, CDR2 YSLEER. The CDR3 extends over 15 amino acids. The CDR3 loop is CASSQEIAGEDTQYF. In DNA form, the CDR3 reads TGCGCCAGCAGCCAAGAAATAGCGGGAGAGGATACGCAGTATTTT.

This clonotype was seen a few times. The V gene is TRBV20-1, the J gene TRBJ2-3, with D possibly TRBD2 on 6 matching bases. Between the trimmed V and J ends, which lost 6 bases and 2 bases, there was a span of 12 bases. The CDR3 covers 13 residues. The germline V gene has CDR1 DFQATT and CDR2 SNEGSKA (reference sequence). The CDR3 nucleotides read TGCAGTGCGGAGGGTTCTTCCACAGATACGCAGTATTTT. As protein: CSAEGSSTDTQYF.

The chain links TRBV7-3 to TRBJ2-7, with 9 bases that match TRBD1. The DNA end favors TRBJ2-5, so the J call may be wrong. This CDR3 spans 16 amino acids. Germline values: CDR1 SGHTA, CDR2 FQGTGA. CDR3 loop: CASSLNADRGQETQYF. The CDR3 DNA reads TGTGCCAGCAGCTTAAATGCGGACAGGGGACAAGAGACCCAGTACTTC.

The chain employs TRBV7-2 and TRBJ2-3; D possibly matches TRBD1 or TRBD2 (5 bases each). The V end lost 5 bases, the J end lost 3 bases, and 18 bases lay between the germline ends. Germline lookup yields CDR1 SGHTA and CDR2 FQGNSA. There are 16 residues in the CDR3. The CDR3: CASSTAGTHRTDTQYF. The DNA for the CDR3 is TGTGCCAGCAGCACCGCCGGGACCCATCGGACAGATACGCAGTATTTT.

This clonotype was recorded at least ten times. The chain combines TRBV7-9 with TRBJ1-2; possible D gene TRBD1, 5 bases. V was clipped by 5 bases and J by 2 bases, with 9 bases between them. The CDR3 has 13 residues. Germline assignment: CDR1 SEHNR and CDR2 FQNEAQ (reference sequence). CDR3: CASSAGRNYGYTF. The CDR3 DNA reads as TGTGCCAGCAGCGCGGGACGGAACTATGGCTACACCTTC.

A few counts support this clonotype. Sequence at one end of the junction differs from germline and may be a read error. J is TRBJ2-5 and V is TRBV12-3 or TRBV12-4, with 11 bases identical to TRBD2. The J call may not be correct, given that the DNA end is closer to TRBJ2-1. This CDR3 region has 15 residues. The CDR3 loop reads CASSIAGGVKYEQFF. The CDR3 bases are TGTGCCAGCAGTATAGCGGGAGGGGTTAAGTATGAGCAGTTCTTC.

The V and J genes are TRBV12-3 or TRBV12-4 and TRBJ2-3; TRBD1 or TRBD2 may be the D gene (6 bases each). This CDR3 comprises 15 residues. V was clipped by 3 bases and J by 4 bases, with 14 bases between them. CDR3 amino acids: CASSFNGGAADTQYF. The CDR3 nucleotides are TGTGCCAGCAGTTTTAACGGGGGCGCCGCAGATACGCAGTATTTT.

Only a few counts were recorded for this clonotype. As DNA, the CDR3 is TGCAGCGTTCCCAAGACAGGGATGAACACTGAAGCTTTCTTT. As protein: CSVPKTGMNTEAFF. J is TRBJ1-1 and V is TRBV29-1; 7 bases line up with TRBD1. V gave up 5 bases and J gave up 0 bases; unmatched junction bases: 6. The CDR3 is made up of 14 amino acids. Per germline, CDR1 SQVTM and CDR2 ANQGSEA. The full variable domain, in which reference TRBV29-1 and TRBJ1-1 provide the parts outside the CDR3, is SAVISQKPSRDICQRGTSLTIQCQVDSQVTMMFWYRQQPGQSLTLIATANQGSEATYESGFVIDKFPISRPNLTFSTLTVSNMSPEDSSIYLCSVPKTGMNTEAFFGQGTRLTVV.

There are a few counts of this clonotype. The chain combines TRBV29-1 with TRBJ2-1; D gene ambiguous. The CDR3 has 10 amino acids. Per the germline V gene, CDR1 is SQVTM and CDR2 is ANQGSEA. Trimming pared 6 bases from V and 9 bases from J, leaving 9 bases between. In DNA form, the CDR3 reads TGCAGCGTCCGGGTGAGTGAGCAGTTCTTC. Its translation: CSVRVSEQFF.

The chain couples TRBV4-1 to TRBJ2-5; D uncertain. CDR1 MGHRA and CDR2 YSYEKL come from the germline V gene. The CDR3 is 15 amino acids. The V end was cut by 0 bases, the J end by 5 bases, with 13 bases between. The CDR3 DNA sequence: TGCGCCAGCAGCCAAGAGCAGAGACTGGGGGAGACCCAGTACTTC. This encodes CASSQEQRLGETQYF.

This clonotype was observed at least ten times. The J gene is TRBJ1-1, the V gene TRBV15; TRBD1 agrees at 8 bases. The CDR3 contains 15 residues. With V trimmed by 2 bases and J by 0 bases, 2 bases remained unmatched. Germline V gene sequence: CDR1 LNHNV, CDR2 YYDKDF (reference sequence). The CDR3 reads CATSRPDRVNTEAFF. The CDR3, as DNA: TGTGCCACCAGCAGACCGGACAGGGTGAACACTGAAGCTTTCTTT. Complete variable domain (other parts from reference TRBV15 and TRBJ1-1): DAMVIQNPRYQVTQFGKPVTLSCSQTLNHNVMYWYQQKSSQAPKLLFHYYDKDFNNEADTPDNFQSRRPNTSFCFLDIRSPGLGDTAMYLCATSRPDRVNTEAFFGQGTRLTVV.

The chain carries TRBV12-3 or TRBV12-4 and TRBJ2-3; weak D call: TRBD1 (6 bases). Trimming removed 6 bases at V and 4 bases at J, with 14 bases between. The CDR3 totals 14 residues. Here the CDR3 DNA reads TGTGCCAGCAGATCTGCACAGGGTCCAGATACGCAGTATTTT. Protein sequence: CASRSAQGPDTQYF.

This clonotype was counted a few times. This rearrangement joins TRBV2 to TRBJ2-5; D is perhaps TRBD1 or TRBD2 (5 bases each). With the DNA end fitting TRBJ2-1 better, the J assignment may be wrong. The CDR3 is 12 amino acids. Germline V lookup: CDR1 SNHLY, CDR2 FYNNEI. The CDR3 DNA sequence: TGTGCCAGCATCACGAGGGGAAATGAGCAGTTCTTC. It encodes CASITRGNEQFF.

This clonotype was counted only a few times. The rearrangement uses TRBV6-6 and TRBJ2-3, with D possibly being TRBD1 (6 bases). Germline V lookup: CDR1 MNHNY, CDR2 SVGAGI (reference sequence). V dropped 5 bases and J dropped 2 bases, with 11 bases sitting between them. CDR3 size: 14 residues. The DNA for the CDR3 is TGTGCCAGCAGTGTCCGGGACAACACAGATACGCAGTATTTT. Translating it yields CASSVRDNTDTQYF.

This clonotype has a handful of counts. This rearrangement joins TRBV20-1 to TRBJ1-6, with 8 nucleotides matching TRBD1. With V trimmed by 3 bases and J by 8 bases, 15 bases remained unmatched. This CDR3 contains 17 residues. The germline gives CDR1 DFQATT, CDR2 SNEGSKA (reference sequence). The CDR3 here is CSARGDRGTLIDSPLHF. The CDR3 bases are TGCAGTGCTAGGGGCGACAGGGGTACCCTTATAGATTCACCCCTCCACTTT.